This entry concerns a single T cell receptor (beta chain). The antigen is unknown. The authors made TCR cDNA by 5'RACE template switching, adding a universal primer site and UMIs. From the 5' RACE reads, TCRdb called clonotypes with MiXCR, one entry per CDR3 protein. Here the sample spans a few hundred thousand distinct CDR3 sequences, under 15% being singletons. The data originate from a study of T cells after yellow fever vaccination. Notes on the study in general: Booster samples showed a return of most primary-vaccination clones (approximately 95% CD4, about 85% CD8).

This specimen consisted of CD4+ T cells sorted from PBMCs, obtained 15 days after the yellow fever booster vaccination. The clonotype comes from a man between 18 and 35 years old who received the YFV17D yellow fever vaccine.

The CDR3: CASSFGSSMNTEAFF. DNA of the CDR3: TGTGCCAGCAGCTTTGGGTCCAGCATGAACACTGAAGCTTTCTTT. V and J are TRBV7-8 and TRBJ1-1; D not certain. V shed 3 bases and J shed 0 bases, with 11 bases lying between them. The CDR3 has 15 amino acids. Germline V gene data show CDR1 as SGHVS and CDR2 as FQNEAQ.